What follows is one T cell receptor beta chain and its context. Antigen: not known. Reasons for excluding patients were uncontrolled infection, other autoimmune disease, pregnancy or lactation. This entry is derived from a study of T cells in Graves' hyperthyroidism and ophthalmopathy. TCR beta CDR3 region amplification was performed from RNA transcripts. The study used the HTBI primer set for a first-round RT-PCR of the TCR CDR3. TCRdb processed the multiplex PCR reads anew with MiXCR; each CDR3 protein has one entry. The sample carries about 47,000 distinct CDR3 sequences, approximately 58% recorded once. Study-wide results and caveats: A model built on 13 V-J features separated ophthalmopathy from stable hyperthyroidism. Among clonotypes expanded in thyroid above 0.001, most were also found in blood.

Germline CDR1 SNHLY, CDR2 FYNNEI. The length of the CDR3 is 13 residues. Trimming removed 7 bases from V and 3 bases from J, with 13 bases in between. The chain couples TRBV2 to TRBJ2-7, with a weak D call TRBD2 (6 bases). The receptor was derived from a young man with Graves' hyperthyroidism. The specimen was peripheral blood or thyroid tissue (not recorded which). CDR3 loop: CASKMGGLYEQYF. CDR3 nucleotide sequence: TGTGCCAGCAAAATGGGGGGTCTCTACGAGCAGTACTTC.